This record covers a single TCR beta chain. From germline, CDR1 is KGHSH and CDR2 LQKENI. The V gene lost 3 bases and the J gene lost 0 bases, with 8 bases spanning the gap. This CDR3 contains 15 residues. The data belong to a study of technical replicates of blood from a handful of donors. The method was immunoSEQ multiplex PCR; TCRdb's version includes in-frame clones alone and lacks a portion of them. The sample includes around 74,000 clones, around 85% of them seen just once. This receptor was identified in a human donor in good health. Some clones in this sample may be carry-over from other donors' samples. Sequencing input: PBMCs. The V call is TRBV18, the J call TRBJ2-2; D gene uncertain. CDR3 amino acids: CASSPLTANTGELFF. The CDR3 nucleotides read TGTGCCAGCTCACCCCTAACAGCGAACACCGGGGAGCTGTTTTTT.